The 2 T cell receptor beta chains below all came from one sample that was sequenced in a study of blood T cell repertoires in COVID-19. Profiling relied on immunoSEQ multiplex PCR, and the TCRdb table lists in-frame clones only, not all of them. This table holds some 100,000 clones, more than 65% found once. Sequencing input: peripheral blood. These receptor sequences come from a human donor in a cohort sampled during active COVID-19.

The chain is built from TRBV4-1 and TRBJ2-1; D is uncertain. The CDR3 is 12 amino acids. Per the germline V gene, CDR1 is MGHRA and CDR2 is YSYEKL. V was pared by 3 bases and J by 8 bases, with 8 bases between. In nucleotides, the CDR3 is TGCGCCAGCAGCCACGTGAACTATGAGCAGTTCTTC. Residues: CASSHVNYEQFF.

The V and J genes are TRBV24-1 and TRBJ2-3; TRBD1 matches 7 bases. CDR1 is KGHDR and CDR2 is SFDVKD in the germline V gene. CDR3 length: 16 amino acids. Losses at the gene ends were 1 base for V and 4 bases for J; bases not matched to a gene: 7. CDR3 protein: CATSDFIRGRADTQYF. Written as DNA, the CDR3 is TGTGCCACCAGTGATTTTATTAGGGGGCGCGCAGATACGCAGTATTTT.